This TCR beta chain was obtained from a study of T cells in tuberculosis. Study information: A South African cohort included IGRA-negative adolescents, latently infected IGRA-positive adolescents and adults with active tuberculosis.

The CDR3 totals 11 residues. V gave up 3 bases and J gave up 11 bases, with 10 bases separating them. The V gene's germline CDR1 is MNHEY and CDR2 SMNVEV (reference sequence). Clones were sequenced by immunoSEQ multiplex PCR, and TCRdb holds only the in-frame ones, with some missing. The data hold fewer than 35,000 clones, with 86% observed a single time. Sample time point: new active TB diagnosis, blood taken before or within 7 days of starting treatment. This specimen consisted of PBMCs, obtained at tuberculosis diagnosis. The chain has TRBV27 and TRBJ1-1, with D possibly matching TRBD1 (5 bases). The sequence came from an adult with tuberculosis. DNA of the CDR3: TGTGCCAGCAGTTTGGGGGGGGAGGCTTTCTTT. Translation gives CASSLGGEAFF.